This T cell receptor (beta chain) came from a study of tumor and adjacent non-tumor tissue in lung cancer. About the research overall: Around 4.2 million productive TCRbeta reads were obtained per sample on average.

No cell sorting was done before RNA was extracted from the tissue. The length of the CDR3 is 12 residues. Germline-derived CDR1 and CDR2 are SGHDT and YYEEEE. TCRbeta libraries were built with three rounds of nested PCR, modified from ARM-PCR. One entry per CDR3 protein results from TCRdb running MiXCR on the multiplex PCR reads. The repertoire includes around 66,000 distinct CDR3 sequences, roughly 72% of them detected once, and 28% sits in the top ten. Regarding this clonotype: Antigen: not known. The junction shows a germline mismatch at one end, possibly a read error.

Overall study results and limits: Tumor TCR diversity, when higher, was linked to shorter survival. Top 100 clones took a larger repertoire share in normal lung.

The chain employs TRBV5-6 and TRBJ2-1; no firm D call. Input material: lung tumor tissue. The receptor's source is a man between 60 and 70 years old with non-small cell lung cancer. CDR3 DNA: TGTGCCAGCTCTAACCCCTACAATGAGCAACTCTTC. It specifies CASSNPYNEQLF. Using reference TRBV5-6 and TRBJ2-1 for the parts outside the CDR3, the full variable domain is DAGVTQSPTHLIKTRGQQVTLRCSPKSGHDTVSWYQQALGQGPQFIFQYYEEEERQRGNFPDRFSGHQFPNYSSELNVNALLLGDSALYLCASSNPYNEQLFGPGTRLTVL.